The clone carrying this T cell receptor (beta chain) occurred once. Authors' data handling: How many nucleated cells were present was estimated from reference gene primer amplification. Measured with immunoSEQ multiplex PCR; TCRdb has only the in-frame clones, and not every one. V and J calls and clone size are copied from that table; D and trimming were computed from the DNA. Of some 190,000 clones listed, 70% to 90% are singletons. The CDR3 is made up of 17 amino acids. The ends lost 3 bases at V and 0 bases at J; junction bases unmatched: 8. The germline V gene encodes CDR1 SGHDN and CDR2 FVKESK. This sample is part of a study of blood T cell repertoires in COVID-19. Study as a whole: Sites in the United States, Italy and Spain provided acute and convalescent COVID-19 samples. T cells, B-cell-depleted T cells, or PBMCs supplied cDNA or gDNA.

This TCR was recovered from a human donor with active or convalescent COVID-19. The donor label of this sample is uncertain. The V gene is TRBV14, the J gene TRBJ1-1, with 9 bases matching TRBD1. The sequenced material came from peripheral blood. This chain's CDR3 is CASSQFLGTGLNTEAFF. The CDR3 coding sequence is TGTGCCAGCAGCCAGTTTCTCGGGACAGGGCTGAACACTGAAGCTTTCTTT.